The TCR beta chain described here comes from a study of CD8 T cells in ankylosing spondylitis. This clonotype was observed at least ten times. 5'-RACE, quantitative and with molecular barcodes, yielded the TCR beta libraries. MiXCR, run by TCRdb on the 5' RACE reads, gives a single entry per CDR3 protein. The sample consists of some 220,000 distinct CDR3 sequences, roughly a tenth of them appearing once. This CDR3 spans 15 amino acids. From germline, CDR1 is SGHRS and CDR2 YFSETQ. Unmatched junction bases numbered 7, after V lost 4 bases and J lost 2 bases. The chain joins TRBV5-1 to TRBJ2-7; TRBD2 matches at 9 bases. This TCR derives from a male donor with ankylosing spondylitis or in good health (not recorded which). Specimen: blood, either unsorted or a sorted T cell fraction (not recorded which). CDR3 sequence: CASSASGGLTYEQYF. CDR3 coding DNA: TGCGCCAGCAGCGCCAGCGGGGGGCTTACCTACGAGCAGTACTTC.